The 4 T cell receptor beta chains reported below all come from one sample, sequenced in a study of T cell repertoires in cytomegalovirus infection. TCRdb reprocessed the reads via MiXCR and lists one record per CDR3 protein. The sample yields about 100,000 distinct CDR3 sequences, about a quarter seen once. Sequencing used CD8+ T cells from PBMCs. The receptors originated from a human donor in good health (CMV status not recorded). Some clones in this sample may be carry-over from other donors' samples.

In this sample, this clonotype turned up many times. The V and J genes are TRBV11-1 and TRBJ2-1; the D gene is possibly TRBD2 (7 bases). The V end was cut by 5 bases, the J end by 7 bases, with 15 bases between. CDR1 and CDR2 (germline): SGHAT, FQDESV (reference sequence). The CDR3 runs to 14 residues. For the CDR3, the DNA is TGTGCCAGCAGCCCGGGGGGCCTACGTAATGAGCAGTTCTTC. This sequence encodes CASSPGGLRNEQFF.

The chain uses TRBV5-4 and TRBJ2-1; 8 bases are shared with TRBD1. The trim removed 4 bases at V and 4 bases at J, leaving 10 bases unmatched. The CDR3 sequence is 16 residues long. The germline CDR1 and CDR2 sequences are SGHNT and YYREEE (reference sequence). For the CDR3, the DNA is TGTGCCAGCAGCCTGCCCCCGGACAGGGTGTACAATGAGCAGTTCTTC. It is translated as CASSLPPDRVYNEQFF.

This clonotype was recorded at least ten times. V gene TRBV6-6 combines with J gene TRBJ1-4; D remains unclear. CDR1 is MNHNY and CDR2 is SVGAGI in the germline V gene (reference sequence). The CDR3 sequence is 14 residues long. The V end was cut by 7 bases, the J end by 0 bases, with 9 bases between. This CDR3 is CASTFLPTNEKLFF. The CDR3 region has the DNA TGTGCCAGCACCTTTCTACCAACTAATGAAAAACTGTTTTTT.

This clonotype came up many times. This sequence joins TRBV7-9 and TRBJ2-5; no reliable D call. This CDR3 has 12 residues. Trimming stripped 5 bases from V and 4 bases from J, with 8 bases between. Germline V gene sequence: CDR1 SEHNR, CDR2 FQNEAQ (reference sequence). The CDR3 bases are TGTGCCAGCAGCCCCGGAATAGAGACCCAGTACTTC. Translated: CASSPGIETQYF.